Below are 4 T cell receptor beta chains sequenced from a single sample in a study of Graves' ophthalmopathy and Graves' hyperthyroidism. Using RNA transcripts, the TCR beta CDR3 regions were amplified. HTBI-primed RT-PCR formed the first round, and a multiplex PCR formed the second. TCRdb reprocessed the multiplex PCR reads with MiXCR, giving one entry per CDR3 protein. The sample carries a few hundred thousand distinct CDR3 sequences, approximately 35% recorded once. The specimen was peripheral blood or thyroid tissue (not recorded which). The receptor source for this set is an adult man with Graves' hyperthyroidism.

This clonotype was observed many times. The chain links TRBV7-8 to TRBJ1-2; D unresolved. V lost 1 base, J lost 4 bases, and 16 bases lay in between. Germline-derived CDR1 and CDR2 are SGHVS and FQNEAQ. The CDR3 is made up of 16 amino acids. CDR3 residues: CASSLDSRAGSYGYTF. The CDR3 DNA reads TGTGCCAGCAGCTTAGATTCGCGGGCGGGAAGCTATGGCTACACCTTC.

This clonotype was seen many times. The genes are TRBV5-8 and TRBJ2-7; no definite D call. Germline V lookup: CDR1 SGHTS, CDR2 YDEGEE. This CDR3 has 12 amino acids. The V gene lost 0 bases and the J gene lost 6 bases, with 7 bases spanning the gap. In DNA form, the CDR3 reads TGTGCCAGCAGCTTGGGTCTAGGCGAGCAGTACTTC. Amino acids: CASSLGLGEQYF.

The chain's CDR3 is CASSLNLVGNYGYTF. The CDR3 coding sequence is TGTGCCAGCAGCTTAAATTTAGTGGGCAACTATGGCTACACCTTC. The chain joins TRBV7-3 to TRBJ1-2; D gene uncertain. The V end lost 1 base, the J end lost 2 bases, and 11 bases lay between the germline ends. CDR3 size: 15 residues. CDR1 is SGHTA and CDR2 is FQGTGA in the germline V gene.

This clonotype was seen ten or more times. The V call is TRBV7-3, the J call TRBJ2-5; 8 bases are a match to TRBD2. Germline values: CDR1 SGHTA, CDR2 FQGTGA. After removal of 5 bases from V and 5 bases from J, the junction contained 4 bases not matched to a gene. The CDR3 covers 13 residues. In DNA, the CDR3 is TGTGCCAGCAGCGCGGGGGGCGTGGAGACCCAGTACTTC. Amino acid sequence: CASSAGGVETQYF.